This entry describes one TCR beta chain. Its antigen is as yet unknown. Trimming took 3 bases from V and 3 from J, leaving 11 bases between them. This CDR3 has 15 amino acids. CDR1 ENHRY and CDR2 SYGVKD come from the germline V gene. Through a sample-barcoded 5' primer and a J-beta primer mix, a second PCR was run for 7 to 11 cycles. CDR3-containing paired-end reads numbering at least 2.5 million came from each sample. Each CDR3 protein is one row after TCRdb ran MiXCR on the 5' RACE reads. The sample shows 800,000 or so distinct CDR3 sequences, around 25% of them seen only once. The record originates from a study of blood T cells in healthy people across ages. Study information: Capture via template switching afforded approximately one barcoded beta molecule per two T cells.

Whole-study findings and limits: Estimates based on one million T cells were treated as lower bounds.

These data are also associated with another study on T cells of mothers and their children. This second report adds: In unrelated and related pairs, TCR recombination output is shaped in a similar way by thymic selection.

The chain uses TRBV10-3 and TRBJ2-2; D may be TRBD2 (5 bases). This receptor was taken from a boy aged 10-17 years in good health. The sequenced material came from blood. The CDR3: CAISDKEGYTGELFF. The CDR3 region has the DNA TGTGCCATCAGTGATAAAGAGGGATACACCGGGGAGCTGTTTTTT.